This T cell receptor beta chain was documented in a study of technical replicates of blood from a few donors. Trimming took 8 bases from V and 3 from J, leaving 15 bases between them. The CDR3 covers 14 residues. Germline V lookup: CDR1 MNHNY, CDR2 SVGAGI (reference sequence). Sequencing used immunoSEQ multiplex PCR; TCRdb keeps in-frame clones, though not all of them. The sample has tens of thousands of clones, about 90% seen once; the top ten hold around 0.27%. This clone has more than one count but fewer than ten. The material sequenced was T cells isolated from PBMCs. This chain joins TRBV6-6 and TRBJ2-3; tentative D call: TRBD1 (6 bases). The TCR was taken from a human donor in good health. In DNA, the CDR3 is TGTGCCAGCCTCCGGGACATGGGTACAGATACGCAGTATTTT. Translation: CASLRDMGTDTQYF.